Below are 11 T cell receptor beta chains sequenced from a single sample in a study of blood T cell repertoires in COVID-19. Only in-frame clones appear in the TCRdb table, and some are missing; sequencing was by immunoSEQ multiplex PCR. The table includes around 110,000 clones, roughly four fifths detected once. Sequenced material: peripheral blood. The receptors originated from a man between 65 and 79 years old with active or convalescent COVID-19.

The V and J genes are TRBV4-1 and TRBJ1-1; D unresolved. Trimming removed 0 bases from V and 5 bases from J, with 13 bases in between. This CDR3 region has 15 residues. Germline assignment: CDR1 MGHRA and CDR2 YSYEKL. The CDR3 protein is CASSQDSQRRTEAFF. The CDR3 coding sequence is TGCGCCAGCAGCCAAGATAGCCAGCGGAGGACTGAAGCTTTCTTT.

V usage is TRBV7-3 and J usage is TRBJ2-1; D ambiguous. The V end lost 5 bases, the J end lost 3 bases, and 8 bases lay between the germline ends. The CDR3 covers 13 residues. The germline V gene encodes CDR1 SGHTA and CDR2 FQGTGA. The CDR3 nucleotides are TGTGCCAGCAGCCCCAACAACTACAATGAGCAGTTCTTC. This encodes CASSPNNYNEQFF.

The chain carries TRBV5-4 and TRBJ1-2; TRBD1 matches at 7 bases. The germline V gene encodes CDR1 SGHNT and CDR2 YYREEE (reference sequence). V lost 1 base to trimming and J lost 4 bases; unmatched junction nucleotides: 7. This CDR3 is 15 amino acids long. CDR3 sequence reads: CASSLRRGQTYGYTF. DNA of the CDR3: TGTGCCAGCAGCTTGAGGAGGGGACAGACCTATGGCTACACCTTC.

V is TRBV2 and J is TRBJ1-1; TRBD1 matches 8 bases. V gave up 6 bases and J gave up 1 base; unmatched junction bases: 4. The CDR3 consists of 14 residues. Germline V lookup: CDR1 SNHLY, CDR2 FYNNEI. The CDR3 DNA follows: TGTGCCAGCAGGCAGGGGGCTCAGAACACTGAAGCTTTCTTT. Its protein is CASRQGAQNTEAFF. The full variable domain, rest sourced from reference TRBV2 and TRBJ1-1, is EPEVTQTPSHQVTQMGQEVILRCVPISNHLYFYWYRQILGQKVEFLVSFYNNEISEKSEIFDDQFSVERPDGSNFTLKIRSTKLEDSAMYFCASRQGAQNTEAFFGQGTRLTVV.

This clone was counted only a few times. The V and J genes are TRBV5-5 and TRBJ2-3; unclear D gene. CDR3 length equals 12 residues. V lost 5 bases, J lost 0 bases, and 4 bases lay in between. Germline V gene sequence: CDR1 SGHKS, CDR2 YYEKEE (reference sequence). The CDR3 loop reads CASRESTDTQYF. For the CDR3, the DNA is TGTGCCAGCAGAGAGAGCACAGATACGCAGTATTTT.

The chain couples TRBV6-2 or TRBV6-3 to TRBJ2-7; 7 nucleotides match TRBD1. Germline V gene sequence: CDR1 MNHEY, CDR2 SVGEGT. The CDR3 runs to 15 residues. The V segment lost 6 bases and the J segment 4 bases; nucleotides outside the gene matches: 12. The DNA for the CDR3 is TGTGCCAGCAGCTCCTGGGGGACAGCGAATTACGAGCAGTACTTC. Protein product: CASSSWGTANYEQYF.

On this clone: Other nucleotide sequences from this sample produce the same CDR3. The gene calls are TRBV7-2 and TRBJ2-3, with 8 bases identical to TRBD2. CDR3 length: 16 amino acids. Germline V gene sequence: CDR1 SGHTA, CDR2 FQGNSA. V lost 8 bases to trimming and J lost 5 bases; unmatched junction nucleotides: 15. This chain's CDR3 is CASCNGGAGARDTQYF. CDR3 in DNA: TGTGCCAGCTGTAACGGGGGGGCGGGCGCCAGAGATACGCAGTATTTT. Full variable domain (rest looked up from reference TRBV7-2 and TRBJ2-3): GAGVSQSPSNKVTEKGKDVELRCDPISGHTALYWYRQSLGQGLEFLIYFQGNSAPDKSGLPSDRFSAERTGGSVSTLTIQRTQQEDSAVYLCASCNGGAGARDTQYFGPGTRLTVL.

The chain recombines TRBV25-1 with TRBJ2-7; 7 bases align to TRBD2. Germline loops: CDR1 MGHDK, CDR2 SYGVNS. Trimming removed 6 bases from V and 1 base from J; junction bases left unmatched: 6. The CDR3 spans 14 residues. The CDR3 spells CASSRGDASYEQYF. CDR3 DNA sequence: TGTGCCAGCAGCCGGGGGGACGCTTCCTACGAGCAGTACTTC.

The chain employs TRBV6-5 and TRBJ2-7; a possible D gene is TRBD1 (6 bases). Trimming removed 5 bases from V and 6 bases from J, with 20 bases in between. This CDR3 contains 15 residues. Looked up from germline, CDR1 is MNHEY and CDR2 is SVGAGI. The CDR3, as DNA: TGTGCCAGCAGTAAAACGGGACAAGCTAGGAGCGAGCAGTACTTC. Translating gives CASSKTGQARSEQYF.

This clone was counted between two and nine times. The chain couples TRBV11-3 to TRBJ2-7; 8 bases are a match to TRBD1. V shed 6 bases and J 2 bases; nucleotides not matched to a gene: 6. The CDR3 totals 14 residues. Germline CDR1 is SGHNT and CDR2 is YENEEA. CDR3 DNA: TGTGCCAGCAGTCCGGGACAGGCCACCTACGAGCAGTACTTC. Encoded protein: CASSPGQATYEQYF.

The V call is TRBV27, the J call TRBJ1-2, with 8 nucleotides matching TRBD1. Trimming at V came to 4 bases and at J to 4 bases, leaving 5 bases not matched to a gene. CDR3 length: 14 residues. Germline-derived CDR1 and CDR2 are MNHEY and SMNVEV (reference sequence). CDR3 region: CASSSRTGIYGYTF. Written as DNA, the CDR3 is TGTGCCAGCAGTTCCCGGACAGGGATCTATGGCTACACCTTC.